The 14 T cell receptor beta chains given below trace back to one sample, sequenced in a study of blood T cell repertoires in COVID-19. Measured with immunoSEQ multiplex PCR; TCRdb has only the in-frame clones, and not every one. The sample has about 430,000 clones, 75% to 90% seen once. Material: PBMCs or T cells enriched from blood (not recorded which). The receptors derive from a young man who had recovered from COVID-19.

The chain uses TRBV27 and TRBJ1-2; 8 nucleotides agree with TRBD1. Per the germline V gene, CDR1 is MNHEY and CDR2 is SMNVEV (reference sequence). J gave up 1 base and V 5 bases, and 12 bases lay outside the gene matches. The CDR3 covers 17 residues. The CDR3 DNA follows: TGTGCCAGCAGTCCGATGGACAGGGTGGAAGGTAACTATGGCTACACCTTC. It specifies CASSPMDRVEGNYGYTF.

The chain is built from TRBV18 and TRBJ2-5; tentatively, D is TRBD1 (5 bases). This CDR3 is built from 13 residues. The V and J ends lost 3 bases and 5 bases respectively, with 10 bases between them. Germline loops: CDR1 KGHSH, CDR2 LQKENI. The CDR3 DNA is TGTGCCAGCTCACCGTCCAGGGCGGAGACCCAGTACTTC. This codes for CASSPSRAETQYF.

This chain connects TRBV6-5 to TRBJ2-2; 10 bases align to TRBD2. Germline assignment: CDR1 MNHEY and CDR2 SVGAGI. V dropped 4 bases and J dropped 7; count of bases not matched to a gene: 3. The length of the CDR3 is 14 residues. CDR3 loop: CASSWLAGDGELFF. DNA of the CDR3: TGTGCCAGCAGTTGGCTAGCGGGAGACGGGGAGCTGTTTTTT.

The rearrangement links TRBV27 to TRBJ2-3, with 9 bases that match TRBD2. The CDR3 is 15 residues long. Germline V CDR1 and CDR2: MNHEY, SMNVEV (reference sequence). The J segment lost 5 bases and the V segment lost 5 bases, leaving 8 bases of the junction unmatched. The CDR3 bases are TGTGCCAGCAGTGGCGTAGCGGGAGAGGTAGATACGCAGTATTTT. Translated, it gives CASSGVAGEVDTQYF.

The V and J genes are TRBV18 and TRBJ1-1; the match to TRBD1 covers 7 bases. V trimming: 4 bases; J trimming: 10 bases; junction bases outside the gene matches: 9. The CDR3 covers 13 residues. Per germline, CDR1 KGHSH and CDR2 LQKENI. CDR3 region: CASSLGRQGGAFF. The CDR3, as DNA: TGTGCCAGCTCACTGGGAAGACAGGGAGGAGCTTTCTTT. The full variable domain, with the rest looked up from reference TRBV18 and TRBJ1-1, is NAGVMQNPRHLVRRRGQEARLRCSPMKGHSHVYWYRQLPEEGLKFMVYLQKENIIDESGMPKERFSAEFPKEGPSILRIQQVVRGDSAAYFCASSLGRQGGAFFGQGTRLTVV.

The sample holds a few counts of this clone. The gene calls are TRBV19 and TRBJ2-1; 7 positions match TRBD2. CDR3 length: 16 residues. Germline V lookup: CDR1 LNHDA, CDR2 SQIVND (reference sequence). V gave up 5 bases and J gave up 3 bases; unmatched junction bases: 10. CDR3 coding DNA: TGTGCCAGTAGTCAAACTCCGTGGGAGGGCTACAATGAGCAGTTCTTC. This gives the protein CASSQTPWEGYNEQFF.

The chain links TRBV12-3 or TRBV12-4 to TRBJ2-5, with 9 bases identical to TRBD1. Trimming removed 3 bases from V and 10 bases from J; junction bases left unmatched: 0. This CDR3 has 11 residues. The DNA of the CDR3 is TGTGCCAGCAGTTTGGGACAGGGCCAGTACTTC. This translates into CASSLGQGQYF.

The chain links TRBV6-6 to TRBJ2-2; perhaps TRBD2 as D (6 bases). CDR3 length equals 16 residues. Germline V gene data show CDR1 as MNHNY and CDR2 as SVGAGI (reference sequence). Trimming left V 5 bases short and J 3 bases short, with 16 bases between. The CDR3 bases are TGTGCCAGCAGTCGGGCCCCAGGCGGGGACACCGGGGAGCTGTTTTTT. It codes for CASSRAPGGDTGELFF.

The V and J genes are TRBV28 and TRBJ1-1; 7 nucleotides line up with TRBD1. The CDR3 has 15 amino acids. Germline V gives CDR1 MDHEN, CDR2 SYDVKM. After removal of 3 bases from V and 1 base from J, the junction contained 5 bases not matched to a gene. The CDR3 region has the DNA TGTGCCAGCAGTTTTGAGGGGGCAGCGAACACTGAAGCTTTCTTT. This gives the protein CASSFEGAANTEAFF.

The gene calls are TRBV5-4 and TRBJ1-1; D is uncertain. The CDR3 loop spans 14 amino acids. Trimming removed 0 bases at V and 0 bases at J, with 6 bases between. Germline CDR1 reads SGHNT; CDR2 reads YYREEE (reference sequence). CDR3 region: CASSLDSMNTEAFF. CDR3 DNA sequence: TGTGCCAGCAGCTTGGATTCTATGAACACTGAAGCTTTCTTT.

This clone was observed a single time. The chain has TRBV21-1 and TRBJ2-1; TRBD2 was called by the table and not checked on the DNA. TRBV21-1 is recorded as a pseudogene. This CDR3 is 15 amino acids long. CDR3 residues: CASKISSGRANEQFF. As DNA, the CDR3 is TGTGCCAGCAAGATATCTAGCGGGAGGGCCAATGAGCAGTTCTTC.

The J gene is TRBJ2-5, the V gene TRBV7-5; TRBD2, the table's D call, lacks a check against the DNA. TRBV7-5 is recorded as a pseudogene. The CDR3 consists of 16 residues. The CDR3 DNA reads as TGTGTCAGAAGCCAACTAACCCCCGGGGGAAAAGAGACCCAGTACTTC. Its protein is CVRSQLTPGGKETQYF.

The chain combines TRBV7-9 with TRBJ1-4; D may be TRBD1 (6 bases). The CDR3 length is 16 residues. In germline, CDR1 is SEHNR, CDR2 FQNEAQ (reference sequence). The germline V and J ends were trimmed by 4 bases and 2 bases, with 14 bases remaining between them. This CDR3 reads CASSSAQGTTNEKLFF. CDR3 coding DNA: TGTGCCAGCAGCTCGGCTCAGGGGACCACTAATGAAAAACTGTTTTTT.

The rearrangement uses TRBV3-1 (or the pseudogene TRBV3-2) and TRBJ2-5; TRBD2 aligns across 13 bases. The germline V gene has CDR1 LGHDT and CDR2 YNNKEL (reference sequence). The junction had 2 bases not matched to a gene; V was cut back by 5 bases and J by 2 bases. The CDR3 covers 15 residues. Written as DNA, the CDR3 is TGTGCCAGCAGCTGGACTAGCGGGAGTCAAGAGACCCAGTACTTC. It translates to CASSWTSGSQETQYF.